The T cell receptor beta chain described here comes from a study of response to subunit inactivated influenza vaccine. Whole-study findings and limits: Every seasonal influenza vaccination brings in few new T cells, the authors suggested.

MiXCR was run by TCRdb on the RT-PCR reads, yielding one entry per CDR3 protein. The sample shows 150,000 to 200,000 distinct CDR3 sequences, about 10% of them seen only once. The sample holds a few counts of this clonotype. Antigen unknown. V was cut by 4 bases and J by 5 bases, with 12 bases left in between. Germline V gives CDR1 MNHEY, CDR2 SVGAGI. CDR3 length: 13 amino acids. The V call is TRBV6-5, the J call TRBJ2-7, with D maybe TRBD2 (5 bases). The material was CD8+ T cells sorted from PBMCs, obtained less than 30 months after vaccination. This sequence originates from a man in his fifties or sixties who received an inactivated influenza vaccine. Here the CDR3 DNA reads TGTGCCAGCAGTTCAGGACTCCGGAACGAGCAGTACTTC. It specifies CASSSGLRNEQYF.